A single sample is the source of the 17 T cell receptor beta chains below, sequenced in a study of CD8+CD57+ T cells in acquired aplastic anemia. Researchers used genomic DNA as the template to profile TCR beta VDJ and CDR3. MiXCR, applied by TCRdb to the reads, yields one record per CDR3 protein. The sample has under 200,000 distinct CDR3 sequences; approximately 40% are singletons. The sequenced sample consisted of sorted CD4+, CD8+, or CD8+CD57+ T cells (not recorded which) from PBMCs. Receptors were obtained from a human donor in good health.

The chain is built from TRBV7-8 and TRBJ1-1; the D is unclear. Germline V gene sequence: CDR1 SGHVS, CDR2 FQNEAQ. The V end was cut by 4 bases, the J end by 1 base, with 10 bases between. There are 14 residues in the CDR3. CDR3 in DNA: TGTGCCAGCAGCTCCAGACAACAGAACACTGAAGCTTTCTTT. This encodes CASSSRQQNTEAFF. Together with reference TRBV7-8 and TRBJ1-1, the CDR3 gives the full variable domain: GAGVSQSPRYKVAKRGQDVALRCDPISGHVSLFWYQQALGQGPEFLTYFQNEAQLDKSGLPSDRFFAERPEGSVSTLKIQRTQQEDSAVYLCASSSRQQNTEAFFGQGTRLTVV.

In its sample, this clonotype was seen many times. This rearrangement joins TRBV5-5 to TRBJ2-7; D unclear. Looked up from germline, CDR1 is SGHKS and CDR2 is YYEKEE (reference sequence). The CDR3 is made up of 14 amino acids. The V end was cut by 3 bases, the J end by 0 bases, with 10 bases between. The CDR3 DNA follows: TGTGCCAGCAGCTGGCAGATTAGCTCCTACGAGCAGTACTTC. It specifies CASSWQISSYEQYF.

This sequence joins TRBV6-1 and TRBJ1-3; a possible D gene is TRBD1 (5 bases). Trimming took 6 bases from V and 4 from J, leaving 13 bases between them. Looked up from germline, CDR1 is MNHNS and CDR2 is SASEGT. This CDR3 has 14 amino acids. The CDR3 DNA sequence: TGTGCCAGCAGCCGAGGGGATTCCGGAAACACCATATATTTT. Translating it yields CASSRGDSGNTIYF.

With regard to this clonotype: This may stem from a read error, because a much larger clone lies one nucleotide away. The chain carries TRBV5-1 and TRBJ1-2; possible D gene TRBD1, 5 bases. The germline gives CDR1 SGHRS, CDR2 YFSETQ. V lost 1 base and J lost 6, with 16 bases in between. This CDR3 contains 15 residues. CDR3 sequence (DNA): TGCGCCAGCAGCTTGTTGGGGGTCGGAGGGGATGGCTACACCTTC. Its translation is CASSLLGVGGDGYTF.

CDR3 coding DNA: TGCGCCAGCAGGGGAGGTGTGGCCGGGGAGCTGTTTTTT. Translation gives CASRGGVAGELFF. The chain recombines TRBV10-2 with TRBJ2-2, with D possibly being TRBD2 (6 bases). V lost 6 bases, J lost 6 bases, and 11 bases lay in between. Germline values: CDR1 WSHSY, CDR2 SAAADI. This CDR3 has 13 residues.

The table lists this clonotype with many counts. The chain links TRBV9 to TRBJ2-2; TRBD1 matches 9 bases. Germline V gives CDR1 SGDLS, CDR2 YYNGEE. The CDR3 spans 15 residues. The J segment lost 5 bases and the V segment lost 4 bases, leaving 6 bases of the junction unmatched. The CDR3 coding sequence is TGTGCCAGCAGCACCGGGACAGGGAGGACCGGGGAGCTGTTTTTT. Its protein is CASSTGTGRTGELFF.

This chain links TRBV20-1 with TRBJ2-2; TRBD2 might be the D (7 bases). V shed 4 bases and J shed 4 bases, with 13 bases lying between them. The CDR3 length is 14 residues. Germline V gene lookup returns CDR1 DFQATT and CDR2 SNEGSKA (reference sequence). The CDR3 coding sequence is TGCAGTGCTACTCGGGGGGCAGGCACCGGGGAGCTGTTTTTT. It specifies CSATRGAGTGELFF.

In its sample, this clonotype was seen many times. The CDR3 region has the DNA TGTGCCAGCAGCCAAGTAACAGGGGCCCTTTACCTCCACTTT. Translation: CASSQVTGALYLHF. This sequence joins TRBV3-1 and TRBJ1-6, with 7 nucleotides matching TRBD1. The CDR3 contains 14 residues. CDR1 and CDR2 from the germline V gene are LGHDT and YNNKEL (reference sequence). V dropped 1 base and J dropped 15; count of bases not matched to a gene: 9.

Only one count was recorded for this clonotype. The V and J genes are TRBV28 and TRBJ1-4; the D gene is possibly TRBD1 (5 bases). The V and J ends lost 0 bases and 5 bases respectively, with 10 bases between them. Per the germline V gene, CDR1 is MDHEN and CDR2 is SYDVKM. This CDR3 contains 15 residues. CDR3 region: CASSLWQGSNEKLFF. In DNA form, the CDR3 reads TGTGCCAGCAGTTTATGGCAGGGTTCGAATGAAAAACTGTTTTTT.

This clonotype occurred once. This chain links TRBV5-1 with TRBJ1-1; a weak D match, TRBD1 (6 bases). CDR1 is SGHRS and CDR2 is YFSETQ in the germline V gene. This CDR3 comprises 15 residues. V lost 4 bases and J 0 bases, leaving 13 bases between the germline ends. Written as DNA, the CDR3 is TGCGCCAGCAGCGAAATGACAGGCTTGAACACTGAAGCTTTCTTT. Translation: CASSEMTGLNTEAFF.

This clonotype was counted between two and nine times. The chain joins TRBV6-1 to TRBJ2-3; no reliable D call. This CDR3 comprises 14 residues. The V end lost 7 bases, the J end lost 0 bases, and 11 bases lay between the germline ends. Germline V gives CDR1 MNHNS, CDR2 SASEGT. The CDR3: CASIPGVSTDTQYF. The CDR3 region has the DNA TGTGCCAGCATTCCGGGCGTTAGCACAGATACGCAGTATTTT.

The chain links TRBV20-1 to TRBJ2-3; TRBD2 matches at 9 bases. The CDR3 extends over 15 amino acids. CDR1 is DFQATT, CDR2 SNEGSKA, per germline (reference sequence). V was clipped by 3 bases and J by 3 bases; unmatched bases: 7. DNA of the CDR3: TGCAGTGCTAGGAGGGCAACTAGCGGGACAGATACGCAGTATTTT. It yields the protein CSARRATSGTDTQYF.

Many counts were recorded for this clonotype. This chain links TRBV6-1 with TRBJ2-7, with 9 nucleotides matching TRBD2. The CDR3 has 14 amino acids. V shed 7 bases and J 3 bases; nucleotides not matched to a gene: 7. CDR1 and CDR2 (germline): MNHNS, SASEGT. The CDR3 DNA follows: TGTGCCAGCAAATCCCTAGCGGGGCGCTACGAGCAGTACTTC. This encodes CASKSLAGRYEQYF.

The chain links TRBV27 to TRBJ2-2; no definite D call. This CDR3 region has 17 residues. Trimming stripped 2 bases from V and 1 base from J, with 14 bases between. Germline CDR1 is MNHEY and CDR2 is SMNVEV (reference sequence). CDR3 loop: CASSLRWQTLNTGELFF. The CDR3 nucleotides are TGTGCCAGCAGTTTACGTTGGCAGACTCTGAACACCGGGGAGCTGTTTTTT.

This clonotype was seen more than once but under ten times. This chain links TRBV20-1 with TRBJ2-5; TRBD2 aligns across 11 bases. The CDR3 is 15 amino acids. Trimming cost V 3 bases and J 2 bases; bases outside gene matches: 5. Germline V gene data show CDR1 as DFQATT and CDR2 as SNEGSKA (reference sequence). The CDR3 coding sequence is TGCAGTGCTAGGCCGGGACTAGCGGTACAAGAGACCCAGTACTTC. Residues: CSARPGLAVQETQYF.

This chain joins TRBV20-1 and TRBJ2-7; perhaps TRBD1 as D (6 bases). Per germline, CDR1 DFQATT and CDR2 SNEGSKA (reference sequence). The V end lost 0 bases, the J end lost 4 bases, and 13 bases lay between the germline ends. The CDR3 loop spans 14 amino acids. The CDR3 is CSAREDRGRYEQYF. The CDR3 DNA follows: TGCAGTGCTAGAGAGGACAGAGGCCGTTACGAGCAGTACTTC.

This clonotype occurred many times. This chain joins TRBV9 and TRBJ1-1; 7 bases map to TRBD1. The length of the CDR3 is 15 residues. CDR1 and CDR2 from the germline V gene are SGDLS and YYNGEE. Trimming at V came to 2 bases and at J to 1 base, leaving 5 bases not matched to a gene. For the CDR3, the DNA is TGTGCCAGCAGCGTTCTAACAGGGGAGAACACTGAAGCTTTCTTT. Its protein is CASSVLTGENTEAFF.